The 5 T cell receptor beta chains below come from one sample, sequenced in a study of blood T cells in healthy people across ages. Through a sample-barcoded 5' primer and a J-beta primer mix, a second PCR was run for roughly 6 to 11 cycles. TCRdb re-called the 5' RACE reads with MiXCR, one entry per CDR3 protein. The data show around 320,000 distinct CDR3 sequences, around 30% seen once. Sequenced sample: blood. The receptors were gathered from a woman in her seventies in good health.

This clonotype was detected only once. In DNA form, the CDR3 reads TGCGCCAGCAGCTTCGGCAGGGAGGGAAACACCATATATTTT. It translates to CASSFGREGNTIYF. This chain uses TRBV5-1 with TRBJ1-3; possibly TRBD1 for D (5 bases). Trimming removed 2 bases at V and 4 bases at J, with 10 bases between. Germline CDR1 SGHRS, CDR2 YFSETQ. The length of the CDR3 is 14 residues.

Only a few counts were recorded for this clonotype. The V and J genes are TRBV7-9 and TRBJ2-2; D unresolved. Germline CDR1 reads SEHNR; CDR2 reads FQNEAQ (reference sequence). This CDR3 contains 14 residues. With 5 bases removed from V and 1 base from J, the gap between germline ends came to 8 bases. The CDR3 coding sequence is TGTGCCAGCAGCCCATGGTTGAACACCGGGGAGCTGTTTTTT. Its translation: CASSPWLNTGELFF.

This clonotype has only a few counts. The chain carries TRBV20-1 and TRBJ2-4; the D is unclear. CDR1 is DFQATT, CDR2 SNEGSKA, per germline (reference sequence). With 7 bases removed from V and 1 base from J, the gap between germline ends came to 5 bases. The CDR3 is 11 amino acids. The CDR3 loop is CSGFAKNIQYF. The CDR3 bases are TGCAGTGGATTTGCCAAAAACATTCAGTACTTC.

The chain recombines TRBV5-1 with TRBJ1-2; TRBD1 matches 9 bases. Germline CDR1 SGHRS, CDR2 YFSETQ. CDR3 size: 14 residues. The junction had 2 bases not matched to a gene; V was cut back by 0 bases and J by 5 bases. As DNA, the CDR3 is TGCGCCAGCAGCTTGGCCGGGACAGGGTATGGCTACACCTTC. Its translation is CASSLAGTGYGYTF.

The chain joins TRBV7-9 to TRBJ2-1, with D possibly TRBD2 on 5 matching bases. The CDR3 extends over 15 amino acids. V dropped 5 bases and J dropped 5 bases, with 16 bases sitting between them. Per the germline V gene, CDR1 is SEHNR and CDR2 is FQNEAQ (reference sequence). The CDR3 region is CASSRRQLGNNEQFF. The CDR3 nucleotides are TGTGCCAGCAGCCGTCGACAACTAGGGAACAATGAGCAGTTCTTC. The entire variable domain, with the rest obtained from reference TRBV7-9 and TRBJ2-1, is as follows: DTGVSQNPRHKITKRGQNVTFRCDPISEHNRLYWYRQTLGQGPEFLTYFQNEAQLEKSRLLSDRFSAERPKGSFSTLEIQRTEQGDSAMYLCASSRRQLGNNEQFFGPGTRLTVL.